The 5 T cell receptor beta chains given below trace back to one sample, sequenced in a study of T cell changes during pregnancy in multiple sclerosis. Some clones are missing from TCRdb's copy, which holds only in-frame ones; the method was immunoSEQ multiplex PCR. The table records about 40,000 clones, around 92% of them present only once. The sequencing here drew on CD4+ T cells from peripheral blood mononuclear cells, taken in the second trimester of pregnancy. These receptors all come from a female donor in good health, enrolled as a control in a pregnancy study.

Comments on this clone: At one of its ends the junction is not consistent with the germline gene, which may arise from a read error. V usage is TRBV7-7 and J usage is TRBJ2-5; 8 bases map to TRBD2. The CDR3 is 13 amino acids. Germline lookup yields CDR1 SSHAT and CDR2 FNYEAQ (reference sequence). The CDR3 bases are TGTGCTAGCAGCTTTGGCGGGAGGGAGACCCAGTACTTC. Amino acids: CASSFGGRETQYF.

This rearrangement joins TRBV20-1 to TRBJ2-5, with 7 bases aligning to TRBD1. The ends lost 4 bases at V and 4 bases at J; junction bases unmatched: 0. In germline, CDR1 is DFQATT, CDR2 SNEGSKA (reference sequence). This CDR3 comprises 11 residues. The DNA of the CDR3 is TGCAGTGCTACAGGGGGAGAGACCCAGTACTTC. The encoded protein is CSATGGETQYF.

The rearrangement joins TRBV7-9 to TRBJ1-4, with TRBD1 matching over 9 bases. CDR3 length: 16 residues. Germline trimming cut 5 bases from V and 7 bases from J; bases unmatched to any gene: 11. Germline CDR1 is SEHNR and CDR2 is FQNEAQ (reference sequence). The CDR3 reads CASSPQGDREGEKLFF. For the CDR3, the DNA is TGTGCCAGCAGCCCGCAGGGGGACAGGGAAGGTGAAAAACTGTTTTTT. Drawing the rest from reference TRBV7-9 and TRBJ1-4, the complete variable domain is DTGVSQNPRHKITKRGQNVTFRCDPISEHNRLYWYRQTLGQGPEFLTYFQNEAQLEKSRLLSDRFSAERPKGSFSTLEIQRTEQGDSAMYLCASSPQGDREGEKLFFGSGTQLSVL.

The chain has TRBV28 and TRBJ1-5; weak D call: TRBD1 (5 bases). Germline CDR1 and CDR2: MDHEN and SYDVKM. V lost 3 bases and J 3 bases, leaving 15 bases between the germline ends. The CDR3 totals 16 residues. In DNA, the CDR3 is TGTGCCAGCAGTTTTCTGGACAAGGGCAACAATCAGCCCCAGCATTTT. The encoded protein is CASSFLDKGNNQPQHF.

V usage is TRBV30 and J usage is TRBJ2-1; 13 bases map to TRBD2. The germline V gene encodes CDR1 GTSNPN and CDR2 SVGIG (reference sequence). Unmatched junction bases numbered 5, after V lost 3 bases and J lost 9 bases. The CDR3 runs to 14 residues. CDR3 sequence reads: CAWRFTSGGGEQFF. In nucleotides, the CDR3 is TGTGCCTGGAGGTTTACTAGCGGGGGGGGTGAGCAGTTCTTC. The full variable domain, its missing parts supplied by reference TRBV30 and TRBJ2-1, is SQTIHQWPATLVQPVGSPLSLECTVEGTSNPNLYWYRQAAGRGLQLLFYSVGIGQISSEVPQNLSASRPQDRQFILSSKKLLLSDSGFYLCAWRFTSGGGEQFFGPGTRLTVL.